Presented here are 29 T cell receptor beta chains from one specimen sequenced in a study of shared clonotypes between healthy human individuals. CD45RO-negative CD8 cells positively selected for CCR7 made up the naive population, which excluded terminally differentiated effector memory CD45RA+ cells. Assay: immunoSEQ multiplex PCR; the TCRdb copy retains only in-frame clones and omits some. The sample lists around 2.1 million clones; roughly 91% were seen once. Sequencing was done on a sample of naive CD8+ T cells from PBMCs. The receptors originated from a man aged 18 to 29 in good health. Some clones in this sample may be carry-over from other donors' samples.

The chain is built from TRBV2 and TRBJ2-7; 8 bases fit TRBD2. J was trimmed by 3 bases and V by 0 bases; bases with no gene match: 7. The CDR3 spans 16 residues. Per germline, CDR1 SNHLY and CDR2 FYNNEI. CDR3 amino acids: CASSEAAGRAIYEQYF. The CDR3 coding sequence is TGTGCCAGCAGTGAAGCTGCCGGGAGGGCCATCTACGAGCAGTACTTC. Combining the CDR3 with reference TRBV2 and TRBJ2-7 gives the whole variable domain EPEVTQTPSHQVTQMGQEVILRCVPISNHLYFYWYRQILGQKVEFLVSFYNNEISEKSEIFDDQFSVERPDGSNFTLKIRSTKLEDSAMYFCASSEAAGRAIYEQYFGPGTRLTVT.

V is TRBV4-2 and J is TRBJ2-1, with D tentatively TRBD1 or TRBD2 (5 bases each). CDR1 LGHNA and CDR2 YNFKEQ come from the germline V gene. This CDR3 has 16 residues. Trimming stripped 1 base from V and 7 bases from J, with 17 bases between. The CDR3 region is CASSQGERDGRNEQFF. CDR3 nucleotides: TGTGCCAGCAGCCAAGGGGAACGGGACGGCAGGAATGAGCAGTTCTTC.

The gene calls are TRBV4-1 and TRBJ2-3; no clear D gene. The germline V gene has CDR1 MGHRA and CDR2 YSYEKL. The CDR3 spans 13 residues. Trimming removed 4 bases from V and 2 bases from J, with 7 bases in between. The CDR3 DNA is TGCGCCAGCAGCCTCATACCCACAGATACGCAGTATTTT. It is translated as CASSLIPTDTQYF.

Notes on this clone: Other DNA sequences in this specimen translate into the identical CDR3. The V call is TRBV9, the J call TRBJ2-7; TRBD2 might be the D (6 bases). This CDR3 is 14 amino acids long. The germline V gene encodes CDR1 SGDLS and CDR2 YYNGEE. V was clipped by 0 bases and J by 2 bases, with 9 bases between them. CDR3 in amino acids: CASSVGRETYEQYF. CDR3 nucleotides: TGTGCCAGCAGCGTAGGTCGGGAGACCTACGAGCAGTACTTC.

This clone was detected once. V gene TRBV5-4 combines with J gene TRBJ2-7; D is ambiguous. The CDR3 totals 13 residues. The V gene's germline CDR1 is SGHNT and CDR2 YYREEE (reference sequence). The V end lost 1 base, the J end lost 6 bases, and 11 bases lay between the germline ends. CDR3: CASSLFLLSEQYF. The CDR3 nucleotides read TGTGCCAGCAGCTTGTTCCTTCTTTCCGAGCAGTACTTC.

The V call is TRBV7-2, the J call TRBJ2-5; perhaps TRBD1 as D (6 bases). CDR1 is SGHTA, CDR2 FQGNSA, per germline. The CDR3 has 13 residues. V lost 5 bases, J lost 4 bases, and 11 bases lay in between. The CDR3 sequence is CASSIRGGETQYF. In DNA form, the CDR3 reads TGTGCCAGCAGCATCAGGGGCGGAGAGACCCAGTACTTC.

The rearrangement joins TRBV30 to TRBJ2-7; 7 nucleotides align to TRBD2. The CDR3 has 14 amino acids. In germline, CDR1 is GTSNPN, CDR2 SVGIG (reference sequence). Germline trimming cut 5 bases from V and 3 bases from J; bases unmatched to any gene: 10. CDR3 loop: CAWGGTTLSYEQYF. In DNA form, the CDR3 reads TGTGCCTGGGGCGGGACTACCTTGAGCTACGAGCAGTACTTC.

The gene calls are TRBV7-9 and TRBJ1-1; D is perhaps TRBD1 (6 bases). CDR1 SEHNR and CDR2 FQNEAQ come from the germline V gene (reference sequence). The V end lost 5 bases, the J end lost 10 bases, and 14 bases lay between the germline ends. The CDR3 runs 12 residues. This CDR3 is CASSPAGAAAFF. In DNA, the CDR3 is TGTGCCAGCAGCCCAGCGGGGGCTGCAGCTTTCTTT.

The J gene is TRBJ1-2, the V gene TRBV10-3; a weak D match, TRBD1 (5 bases). There are 17 residues in the CDR3. V lost 4 bases, J lost 2 bases, and 20 bases lay in between. In germline, CDR1 is ENHRY, CDR2 SYGVKD. The CDR3 protein is CAISVGVRDSRNYGYTF. DNA of the CDR3: TGTGCCATCAGTGTGGGGGTACGGGATTCCCGAAACTATGGCTACACCTTC.

The chain carries TRBV27 and TRBJ2-7; D may match TRBD1 or TRBD2 (5 bases each). The CDR3 length is 14 residues. The germline CDR1 and CDR2 sequences are MNHEY and SMNVEV (reference sequence). Between the trimmed V and J ends, which lost 3 bases and 6 bases, there was a span of 15 bases. The CDR3 reads CASSFRDGTVEQYF. DNA of the CDR3: TGTGCCAGCAGTTTTCGGGATGGGACGGTCGAGCAGTACTTC.

About this clone: Other DNA sequences within the sample encode an identical CDR3. The chain combines TRBV5-1 with TRBJ1-1; no firm D call. Germline V gene lookup returns CDR1 SGHRS and CDR2 YFSETQ. The CDR3 is made up of 11 amino acids. Trimming left V 0 bases short and J 8 bases short, with 5 bases between. Written as DNA, the CDR3 is TGCGCCAGCAGCTTGGATGGAGAAGCTTTCTTT. Protein product: CASSLDGEAFF.

This clone has just one count. The rearrangement uses TRBV5-6 and TRBJ2-7; D perhaps matches TRBD1 (6 bases). This CDR3 spans 14 amino acids. The V and J ends lost 2 bases and 2 bases respectively, with 11 bases between them. The germline gives CDR1 SGHDT, CDR2 YYEEEE. This chain's CDR3 is CASSLVGQTYEQYF. The DNA of the CDR3 is TGTGCCAGCAGCTTAGTCGGACAGACCTACGAGCAGTACTTC.

The chain links TRBV21-1 to TRBJ1-5; the tabulated D call, TRBD1, remains unverified against the DNA. TRBV21-1 is an annotated pseudogene. This CDR3 has 15 residues. CDR3 in DNA: TGTGCCAGCAGCAAATATGAGGGGGAGCATCAGCCCCAGCATTTT. Its translation is CASSKYEGEHQPQHF.

V and J are TRBV4-2 and TRBJ2-6, with D perhaps TRBD2 (6 bases). The CDR3 loop spans 18 amino acids. Germline loops: CDR1 LGHNA, CDR2 YNFKEQ. Trimming left V 1 base short and J 4 bases short, with 17 bases between. The CDR3 DNA sequence: TGTGCCAGCAGCCAAGGTGGTAGCGGCCCTATCGGGGCCAACGTCCTGACTTTC. It yields the protein CASSQGGSGPIGANVLTF.

The J gene is TRBJ2-2, the V gene TRBV6-5, with D uncertain. From germline, CDR1 is MNHEY and CDR2 SVGAGI. There are 14 residues in the CDR3. Trimming shortened V by 0 bases and J by 4 bases, and 6 bases separated the two germline ends. Here the CDR3 reads CASSYSWATGELFF. CDR3 sequence (DNA): TGTGCCAGCAGTTACTCGTGGGCCACCGGGGAGCTGTTTTTT.

J is TRBJ2-3 and V is TRBV7-8; D remains unclear. The germline V gene has CDR1 SGHVS and CDR2 FQNEAQ. Trimming removed 5 bases at V and 2 bases at J, with 8 bases between. This CDR3 region has 13 residues. The CDR3 nucleotides are TGTGCCAGCAGCCCTGTGGACACAGATACGCAGTATTTT. Translation gives CASSPVDTDTQYF.

This clone was recorded once. The J gene is TRBJ1-1, the V gene TRBV10-2, with D possibly being TRBD1 (5 bases). The ends were cut back, 3 bases at V and 3 bases at J, with 14 bases in the middle. Germline V gene data show CDR1 as WSHSY and CDR2 as SAAADI. This CDR3 spans 15 amino acids. CDR3 sequence: CASSDPLRGYTEAFF. As DNA, the CDR3 is TGCGCCAGCAGTGATCCCCTTCGGGGGTACACTGAAGCTTTCTTT.

Of note for this clone: A read error may produce the germline difference seen at one junction end. Other DNA sequences in the sample encode the same CDR3. The V and J genes are TRBV2 and TRBJ2-1, with D perhaps TRBD1 (6 bases). CDR1 is SNHLY, CDR2 FYNNEI, per germline. CDR3 size: 13 residues. The CDR3 nucleotides are TGCGCCACAGGGCCGAGCTCCTACAATGAGCAGTTCTTC. This translates into CATGPSSYNEQFF.

V and J are TRBV7-8 and TRBJ2-3, with unresolved D. The V end was cut by 8 bases, the J end by 1 base, with 16 bases between. Germline CDR1 is SGHVS and CDR2 is FQNEAQ. CDR3 size: 15 residues. CDR3 region: CASGLVPEGTDTQYF. For the CDR3, the DNA is TGTGCCAGCGGGCTCGTCCCTGAGGGCACAGATACGCAGTATTTT. Full variable domain (outside the CDR3, taken from reference TRBV7-8 and TRBJ2-3): GAGVSQSPRYKVAKRGQDVALRCDPISGHVSLFWYQQALGQGPEFLTYFQNEAQLDKSGLPSDRFFAERPEGSVSTLKIQRTQQEDSAVYLCASGLVPEGTDTQYFGPGTRLTVL.

This chain uses TRBV10-1 with TRBJ2-7; the match to TRBD2 covers 8 bases. V trimming: 2 bases; J trimming: 2 bases; junction bases outside the gene matches: 2. Germline CDR1 WNHNN, CDR2 SYGVQD (reference sequence). The CDR3 is 14 amino acids. DNA for the CDR3: TGCGCCAGCAGTGAGACAGCGGGAGCCTACGAGCAGTACTTC. Amino acids: CASSETAGAYEQYF.

The chain recombines TRBV7-8 with TRBJ1-4; D unclear. Trimming shortened V by 8 bases and J by 0 bases, and 19 bases separated the two germline ends. Germline lookup yields CDR1 SGHVS and CDR2 FQNEAQ. The CDR3 is 17 amino acids. For the CDR3, the DNA is TGTGCCAGCGTCGGTGGGAGGGCCTCTGCAACTAATGAAAAACTGTTTTTT. Protein product: CASVGGRASATNEKLFF.

This chain uses TRBV7-9 with TRBJ2-7; D is undetermined. V was cut by 11 bases and J by 2 bases, with 16 bases left in between. CDR3 length equals 13 residues. Germline CDR1 and CDR2: SEHNR and FQNEAQ (reference sequence). The CDR3 is CACSTESTYEQYF. The CDR3 nucleotides read TGTGCCTGTTCTACGGAGTCGACCTACGAGCAGTACTTC.

This chain uses TRBV9 with TRBJ2-3; D perhaps matches TRBD1 (5 bases). CDR1 is SGDLS and CDR2 is YYNGEE in the germline V gene. CDR3 length: 15 residues. Trimming took 0 bases from V and 4 from J, leaving 12 bases between them. CDR3 coding DNA: TGTGCCAGCAGCGTAGGCCTCCTAGGGGCAGATACGCAGTATTTT. Residues: CASSVGLLGADTQYF.

This clone was seen just once. The chain carries TRBV11-2 and TRBJ2-3; D uncertain. The CDR3 totals 15 residues. Trimming removed 3 bases from V and 4 bases from J, with 14 bases in between. In germline, CDR1 is SGHAT, CDR2 FQNNGV. CDR3 nucleotide sequence: TGTGCCAGCAGCTTGAGGACGGGCTGGCCAGATACGCAGTATTTT. Its protein product is CASSLRTGWPDTQYF. Combining the CDR3 with reference TRBV11-2 and TRBJ2-3 gives the whole variable domain EAGVAQSPRYKIIEKRQSVAFWCNPISGHATLYWYQQILGQGPKLLIQFQNNGVVDDSQLPKDRFSAERLKGVDSTLKIQPAKLEDSAVYLCASSLRTGWPDTQYFGPGTRLTVL.

Turning to this clone: Other DNA sequences from this sample encode an identical CDR3 as well. The V call is TRBV4-1, the J call TRBJ2-1; 7 nucleotides agree with TRBD2. V shed 3 bases and J 7 bases; nucleotides not matched to a gene: 6. CDR3 length: 14 residues. Germline values: CDR1 MGHRA, CDR2 YSYEKL. As DNA, the CDR3 is TGCGCCAGCAGCCAGGGGAGGGGAGGTAATGAGCAGTTCTTC. Its protein is CASSQGRGGNEQFF.

This sequence joins TRBV6-1 and TRBJ2-7; 11 nucleotides line up with TRBD2. The CDR3 has 15 residues. The junction had 5 bases not matched to a gene; V was cut back by 1 base and J by 6 bases. Germline-derived CDR1 and CDR2 are MNHNS and SASEGT. CDR3 loop: CASSEGVLAGGEQYF. Here the CDR3 DNA reads TGTGCCAGCAGTGAAGGGGTGCTAGCGGGAGGCGAGCAGTACTTC.

This rearrangement joins TRBV30 to TRBJ1-1; possible D gene TRBD1, 5 bases. This CDR3 contains 12 residues. The germline V gene has CDR1 GTSNPN and CDR2 SVGIG (reference sequence). Trimming left V 4 bases short and J 5 bases short, with 11 bases between. The CDR3 loop is CAWMGGWTEAFF. CDR3 bases: TGTGCCTGGATGGGGGGGTGGACTGAAGCTTTCTTT.

The chain employs TRBV7-8 and TRBJ2-1; TRBD2 is a possible D gene (6 bases). This CDR3 region has 16 residues. CDR1 and CDR2 from the germline V gene are SGHVS and FQNEAQ. V dropped 5 bases and J dropped 0 bases, with 14 bases sitting between them. The CDR3 here is CASSPLAGSSYNEQFF. CDR3 coding DNA: TGTGCCAGCAGCCCACTAGCAGGGAGCTCCTACAATGAGCAGTTCTTC.

Remarks on this clone: Within the sample, other DNA sequences also encode this same CDR3. The chain links TRBV20-1 to TRBJ2-7; no definite D call. This CDR3 is 11 amino acids long. Trimming pared 2 bases from V and 3 bases from J, leaving 5 bases between. Germline CDR1 reads DFQATT; CDR2 reads SNEGSKA (reference sequence). CDR3 region: CSARQSYEQYF. The CDR3 nucleotides are TGCAGTGCTAGACAAAGCTACGAGCAGTACTTC.